A single sample is the source of the 30 T cell receptor beta chains below, sequenced in a study of shared clonotypes between healthy human individuals. The repertoire was sequenced with immunoSEQ multiplex PCR; TCRdb's copy has only in-frame clones and lacks some. The table lists approximately 460,000 clones, roughly 80% of them singletons. Sequences were obtained from PBMCs. The receptors stem from a woman in her thirties or forties in good health. Some clones in this sample may be carry-over from other donors' samples.

J is TRBJ2-7 and V is TRBV28; 14 bases match TRBD2. J lost 2 bases, V lost 7 bases, and 4 bases had no gene match. The CDR3 runs 15 residues. Germline V gene lookup returns CDR1 MDHEN and CDR2 SYDVKM. CDR3 loop: CASTRGLAGAYEQYF. The DNA for the CDR3 is TGTGCCAGCACCAGGGGACTAGCGGGAGCCTACGAGCAGTACTTC.

This chain connects TRBV7-3 to TRBJ2-7; the match to TRBD1 covers 8 bases. This CDR3 spans 15 amino acids. The germline V gene has CDR1 SGHTA and CDR2 FQGTGA. Losses at the gene ends were 0 bases for V and 2 bases for J; bases not matched to a gene: 3. DNA for the CDR3: TGTGCCAGCAGCTTAACCGGGACAGGTCCCTACGAGCAGTACTTC. Protein sequence: CASSLTGTGPYEQYF. Full variable domain (outside the CDR3, taken from reference TRBV7-3 and TRBJ2-7): GAGVSQTPSNKVTEKGKYVELRCDPISGHTALYWYRQSLGQGPEFLIYFQGTGAADDSGLPNDRFFAVRPEGSVSTLKIQRTERGDSAVYLCASSLTGTGPYEQYFGPGTRLTVT.

The V call is TRBV27, the J call TRBJ2-1, with TRBD1 identical over 8 bases. Losses at the gene ends were 2 bases for V and 6 bases for J; bases not matched to a gene: 6. Germline lookup yields CDR1 MNHEY and CDR2 SMNVEV (reference sequence). This CDR3 is built from 15 residues. The DNA for the CDR3 is TGTGCCAGCAGTTTACGACAGGGGTGGATCAATGAGCAGTTCTTC. Protein sequence: CASSLRQGWINEQFF.

The rearrangement uses TRBV5-5 and TRBJ1-2, with D possibly being TRBD1 (5 bases). Trimming took off 0 bases at V and 7 bases at J, with 10 bases between the two ends. Per germline, CDR1 SGHKS and CDR2 YYEKEE (reference sequence). The CDR3 totals 13 residues. The CDR3, as DNA: TGTGCCAGCAGCTTGGACAGGTTTAGTGGCTACACCTTC. This translates into CASSLDRFSGYTF.

V usage is TRBV7-3 and J usage is TRBJ2-1; no firm D call. V gave up 5 bases and J gave up 8 bases, with 10 bases separating them. The germline gives CDR1 SGHTA, CDR2 FQGTGA. The length of the CDR3 is 12 residues. CDR3 sequence: CASSRTLDEQFF. As DNA, the CDR3 is TGTGCCAGCAGCAGAACCTTGGATGAGCAGTTCTTC.

This clone was picked up one time. This chain connects TRBV4-3 to TRBJ2-3, with TRBD2 as a possible D gene (6 bases). The CDR3 has 15 residues. Germline CDR1 reads LGHNA; CDR2 reads YSLEER. The V end was cut by 3 bases, the J end by 2 bases, with 12 bases between. The CDR3 DNA reads as TGCGCCAGCAGCCAGGAGGGGACGGACACAGATACGCAGTATTTT. It encodes CASSQEGTDTDTQYF.

This chain links TRBV28 with TRBJ2-3, with a possible D match to TRBD1 (6 bases). The V gene lost 4 bases and the J gene lost 1 base, with 12 bases spanning the gap. Germline V lookup: CDR1 MDHEN, CDR2 SYDVKM. The CDR3 has 15 amino acids. CDR3 amino acids: CASSSLQGGTDTQYF. In DNA, the CDR3 is TGTGCCAGCAGTTCCCTACAGGGCGGCACAGATACGCAGTATTTT.

Regarding this clone: Other nucleotide sequences from this sample produce the same CDR3. The chain carries TRBV10-3 and TRBJ2-7; 7 positions match TRBD1. The CDR3 runs 14 residues. The V and J ends lost 6 bases and 0 bases, in that order; junction bases with no gene match: 5. CDR1 is ENHRY, CDR2 SYGVKD, per germline. CDR3 nucleotide sequence: TGTGCCATCAGCCCGGGACAGAGCTCCTACGAGCAGTACTTC. As protein: CAISPGQSSYEQYF.

In its sample, this clone was seen once. The V call is TRBV7-9, the J call TRBJ2-4; no firm D call. CDR1 is SEHNR, CDR2 FQNEAQ, per germline (reference sequence). The germline V and J ends were trimmed by 1 base and 1 base, with 11 bases remaining between them. The CDR3 is made up of 16 amino acids. As DNA, the CDR3 is TGTGCCAGCAGCTTAGTGTTAGCTGGGGCCAAAAACATTCAGTACTTC. Its protein product is CASSLVLAGAKNIQYF.

The chain links TRBV28 to TRBJ2-7; D ambiguous. Deletions cut 5 bases from V and 4 bases from J, with 6 bases between. From germline, CDR1 is MDHEN and CDR2 SYDVKM. CDR3 size: 11 residues. CDR3 protein: CASSGDYEQYF. The CDR3 DNA is TGTGCCAGCAGTGGAGATTACGAGCAGTACTTC.

The chain is built from TRBV15 and TRBJ1-1; no definite D call. The CDR3 covers 13 residues. Per germline, CDR1 LNHNV and CDR2 YYDKDF (reference sequence). V lost 0 bases and J lost 5, with 7 bases in between. The CDR3 loop is CATSRDGVTEAFF. DNA of the CDR3: TGTGCCACCAGCAGAGACGGGGTAACTGAAGCTTTCTTT.

This clone was observed a single time. This sample includes further DNA sequences coding for the same CDR3. The chain is built from TRBV28 and TRBJ2-7; 8 bases align to TRBD1. This CDR3 spans 15 amino acids. The germline gives CDR1 MDHEN, CDR2 SYDVKM. Germline trimming cut 6 bases from V and 1 base from J; bases unmatched to any gene: 8. As DNA, the CDR3 is TGTGCCAGCAGGCCCACCGGGACAGGTTCCTACGAGCAGTACTTC. It encodes CASRPTGTGSYEQYF.

This clone was detected once. This chain uses TRBV28 with TRBJ1-1; D is uncertain. The CDR3 has 12 amino acids. V dropped 7 bases and J dropped 8 bases, with 14 bases sitting between them. Germline assignment: CDR1 MDHEN and CDR2 SYDVKM. The CDR3 nucleotides read TGTGCCAGCAAAAATTGGGCACTAGAAGCTTTCTTT. This codes for CASKNWALEAFF.

This chain joins TRBV4-3 and TRBJ2-1, with D possibly matching TRBD2 (6 bases). Germline CDR1 LGHNA, CDR2 YSLEER. CDR3 length: 14 amino acids. The ends were cut back, 3 bases at V and 5 bases at J, with 11 bases in the middle. CDR3 nucleotides: TGCGCCAGCAGCCATCTGGGGGGAGACAATGAGCAGTTCTTC. Translating gives CASSHLGGDNEQFF.

This clone was detected only a few times. The chain links TRBV5-6 to TRBJ1-2; D unclear. Germline V gene data show CDR1 as SGHDT and CDR2 as YYEEEE. V shed 6 bases and J shed 4 bases, with 22 bases lying between them. The length of the CDR3 is 16 residues. CDR3 residues: CASISWKHSIAYGYTF. The CDR3 DNA is TGTGCCAGCATCAGTTGGAAACATTCGATCGCCTATGGCTACACCTTC.

J is TRBJ2-3 and V is TRBV6-1; 8 bases are a match to TRBD2. Germline V CDR1 and CDR2: MNHNS, SASEGT. The CDR3 length is 16 residues. Unmatched junction bases numbered 8, after V lost 4 bases and J lost 2 bases. CDR3 in amino acids: CASSGGRRGVTDTQYF. CDR3 DNA sequence: TGTGCCAGCAGTGGAGGACGGCGGGGGGTCACAGATACGCAGTATTTT.

This clone was detected ten times or more. This sequence joins TRBV5-5 and TRBJ2-5; 10 nucleotides agree with TRBD2. The V gene end was trimmed by 1 base and the J gene end by 4 bases; junction bases not matched to a gene: 10. Germline CDR1 and CDR2: SGHKS and YYEKEE (reference sequence). This CDR3 comprises 17 residues. CDR3 nucleotides: TGTGCCAGCAGCTTGAGCCCGGTAGCGGGAGGTCGAGAGACCCAGTACTTC. It specifies CASSLSPVAGGRETQYF. The full variable domain, rest sourced from reference TRBV5-5 and TRBJ2-5, is DAGVTQSPTHLIKTRGQQVTLRCSPISGHKSVSWYQQVLGQGPQFIFQYYEKEERGRGNFPDRFSARQFPNYSSELNVNALLLGDSALYLCASSLSPVAGGRETQYFGPGTRLLVL.

The CDR3 here is CASSQDRYEQYF. The CDR3, as DNA: TGTGCCAGCAGCCAAGATCGGTACGAGCAGTACTTC. This chain joins TRBV4-2 and TRBJ2-7; D unclear. V was trimmed by 0 bases and J by 4 bases, leaving 4 bases between them. The length of the CDR3 is 12 residues. CDR1 and CDR2 from the germline V gene are LGHNA and YNFKEQ.

This clone was detected once. A much larger clone differs by one base, so this may be a read error. The sample has other DNA sequences that encode this CDR3 too. The V gene is TRBV9, the J gene TRBJ1-1; TRBD1 aligns across 7 bases. The CDR3 runs 13 residues. Trimming took 1 base from V and 4 from J; bases not matched to a gene: 1. CDR1 and CDR2 (germline): SGDLS, YYNGEE. The CDR3 reads CASSVSGGTEAFF. The CDR3 region has the DNA TGTGCCAGCAGCGTATCAGGGGGCACTGAAGCTTTCTTT.

The chain joins TRBV5-1 to TRBJ2-1; D may be TRBD2 (6 bases). Trimming removed 7 bases at V and 7 bases at J, with 21 bases between. Germline-derived CDR1 and CDR2 are SGHRS and YFSETQ. This CDR3 comprises 15 residues. CDR3 in DNA: TGCGCCAGCCGGATGGGGGGTATCGGGCAGAATGAGCAGTTCTTC. Translated, it gives CASRMGGIGQNEQFF.

The rearrangement uses TRBV28 and TRBJ2-3; D is ambiguous. Germline V gene data show CDR1 as MDHEN and CDR2 as SYDVKM. This CDR3 has 13 amino acids. The germline V and J ends were trimmed by 6 bases and 4 bases, with 11 bases remaining between them. CDR3 sequence: CASRDGRADTQYF. CDR3 bases: TGTGCCAGCAGGGACGGCCGGGCAGATACGCAGTATTTT.

The genes are TRBV2 and TRBJ2-5; D call uncertain. V lost 7 bases, J lost 2 bases, and 8 bases lay in between. The CDR3 runs to 12 residues. CDR1 and CDR2 from the germline V gene are SNHLY and FYNNEI. The DNA for the CDR3 is TGTGCCAGCAATTTTTTGCAAGAGACCCAGTACTTC. Amino acids: CASNFLQETQYF.

This clone was seen more than once but under ten times. A far larger clone differs by one base, so this is likely a read error. Other DNA sequences in the sample encode the same CDR3. The V gene is TRBV30, the J gene TRBJ1-1, with a weak D call TRBD1 (6 bases). Germline V lookup: CDR1 GTSNPN, CDR2 SVGIG (reference sequence). The CDR3 is 12 amino acids. CDR3 coding DNA: TGTGCCTGGAGGGGGGCGGCAGCTGAAGCCTTCTTT. This sequence encodes CAWRGAAAEAFF. Variable domain in full (rest from reference TRBV30 and TRBJ1-1): SQTIHQWPATLVQPVGSPLSLECTVEGTSNPNLYWYRQAAGRGLQLLFYSVGIGQISSEVPQNLSASRPQDRQFILSSKKLLLSDSGFYLCAWRGAAAEAFFGQGTRLTVV.

This clone was seen more than once but under ten times. J is TRBJ1-4 and V is TRBV28; D not resolved. Trimming pared 8 bases from V and 5 bases from J, leaving 9 bases between. The CDR3 is 12 amino acids. Germline V gene sequence: CDR1 MDHEN, CDR2 SYDVKM. CDR3 amino acids: CASLQPNEKLFF. The CDR3 region has the DNA TGTGCCAGCCTACAGCCGAATGAAAAACTGTTTTTT. The whole variable domain, remainder taken from reference TRBV28 and TRBJ1-4, is DVKVTQSSRYLVKRTGEKVFLECVQDMDHENMFWYRQDPGLGLRLIYFSYDVKMKEKGDIPEGYSVSREKKERFSLILESASTNQTSMYLCASLQPNEKLFFGSGTQLSVL.

Comment on this clone: A far larger clone is off by one base, so a read error is likely. The gene calls are TRBV28 and TRBJ1-2; the D is unclear. Germline-derived CDR1 and CDR2 are MDHEN and SYDVKM. V shed 7 bases and J shed 3 bases, with 15 bases lying between them. The CDR3 is 14 residues long. This CDR3 is CASTKQSADYGYTF. CDR3 nucleotides: TGTGCCAGCACAAAACAGAGTGCCGACTATGGCTACACCTTC.

CDR3 nucleotides: TGCGCCAGCAGCTTGGAGGGGACAGGGCTTGAAAAACTGTTTTTT. Protein sequence: CASSLEGTGLEKLFF. This rearrangement joins TRBV5-1 to TRBJ1-4, with 9 bases aligning to TRBD1. This CDR3 spans 15 amino acids. The V and J ends lost 0 bases and 7 bases, in that order; junction bases with no gene match: 4. Germline V gene sequence: CDR1 SGHRS, CDR2 YFSETQ.

The chain recombines TRBV27 with TRBJ1-2; maybe TRBD1 (5 bases). The germline V and J ends were trimmed by 4 bases and 7 bases, with 13 bases remaining between them. The CDR3 runs to 13 residues. Germline CDR1 reads MNHEY; CDR2 reads SMNVEV (reference sequence). CDR3 sequence (DNA): TGTGCCAGCAGTTGGGACGCTTCTACTGGCTACACCTTC. The encoded protein is CASSWDASTGYTF.

The chain is built from TRBV15 and TRBJ1-4; D unclear. CDR3 length: 13 residues. CDR1 and CDR2 from the germline V gene are LNHNV and YYDKDF (reference sequence). Trimming took 1 base from V and 5 from J, leaving 5 bases between them. CDR3 protein: CATSRGQNEKLFF. The DNA of the CDR3 is TGTGCCACCAGCAGAGGCCAGAATGAAAAACTGTTTTTT. Combining the CDR3 with reference TRBV15 and TRBJ1-4 gives the whole variable domain DAMVIQNPRYQVTQFGKPVTLSCSQTLNHNVMYWYQQKSSQAPKLLFHYYDKDFNNEADTPDNFQSRRPNTSFCFLDIRSPGLGDTAMYLCATSRGQNEKLFFGSGTQLSVL.

Ten or more counts support this clone. The rearrangement joins TRBV14 to TRBJ2-7; the D gene is possibly TRBD1 (5 bases). V lost 1 base and J 6 bases, leaving 10 bases between the germline ends. The CDR3 covers 13 residues. Germline loops: CDR1 SGHDN, CDR2 FVKESK. The CDR3 coding sequence is TGTGCCAGCAGCCAAGCAGGGTCCAGCGAGCAGTACTTC. It specifies CASSQAGSSEQYF.

The V and J genes are TRBV10-2 and TRBJ1-5, with a tentative D call TRBD1 (5 bases). CDR1 and CDR2 (germline): WSHSY, SAAADI. V was shortened by 0 bases and J by 6 bases, with 9 bases between the two germline ends. CDR3 length: 14 residues. The CDR3 spells CASSESSGGQPQHF. CDR3 nucleotide sequence: TGCGCCAGCAGTGAGTCGTCGGGGGGTCAGCCCCAGCATTTT.